The clone carrying this TCR beta chain was detected ten times or more. The antigen is not known. This specimen belongs to a study of T cells in Graves' hyperthyroidism and ophthalmopathy. The CDR3 has 13 amino acids. The V end was cut by 0 bases, the J end by 4 bases, with 6 bases between. In germline, CDR1 is SGHRS, CDR2 YFSETQ. A patient was excluded if there was uncontrolled infection, other autoimmune disease, pregnancy or lactation. Study-level results: Clonotypes that were expanded in thyroid above 0.001 mostly appeared in blood too. Ophthalmopathy was separated from stable hyperthyroidism by a 13 V-J model.

RNA transcripts were the template for amplifying TCR beta CDR3 regions. A set of HTBI primers served as the primers for a first-round RT-PCR of the TCR CDR3. TCRdb re-called the multiplex PCR reads with MiXCR, one entry per CDR3 protein. The sample has around 690,000 distinct CDR3 sequences; 17% are singletons. V gene TRBV5-1 combines with J gene TRBJ2-3; weak D call: TRBD1 (5 bases). The receptor was isolated from a middle-aged man with Graves' hyperthyroidism. The sequenced sample was blood. The CDR3 sequence: CASSLGRADTQYF. CDR3 nucleotides: TGCGCCAGCAGCTTGGGCAGGGCAGATACGCAGTATTTT.